The present entry profiles one T cell receptor (beta chain) with its context. The antigen is not known. Libraries were prepared by immunoSEQ multiplex PCR; TCRdb keeps only in-frame clonotypes and omits some of them. The sample records some 13,000 clones, around four fifths being singletons. This CDR3 is 14 amino acids long. The trim removed 5 bases at V and 5 bases at J, leaving 6 bases unmatched. Germline V gene sequence: CDR1 MNHEY, CDR2 SVGAGI. This sample was taken from a study of tumor-infiltrating lymphocytes in localized non-small cell lung cancer. The study, taken as a whole, reports: Only some patients had TCR sequencing, depending on available tissue. T-cell fraction did not differ between immunotypes IM1 and IM2.

The source material was uninvolved lung tissue not adjacent to the tumor. The rearrangement uses TRBV6-5 and TRBJ2-5; 9 positions agree with TRBD1. This receptor was taken from a human donor with non-small cell lung cancer. The CDR3 spells CASSRGQGRETQYF. The CDR3 region has the DNA TGTGCCAGCAGTCGGGGACAGGGTCGGGAGACCCAGTACTTC.